This T cell receptor beta chain stems from a study of cytomegalovirus exposure and HLA in healthy donors. Study-wide points: Of the V segments, some could not be distinguished, including TRBV6-2 and TRBV6-3, and were excluded. For TCR beta chains, V- and J-gene trimming was later linked to a missense DCLRE1C variant.

This CDR3 has 14 residues. Germline trimming cut 8 bases from V and 7 bases from J; bases unmatched to any gene: 8. Germline-derived CDR1 and CDR2 are MNHEY and SVGAGI. PCR amplification relied on 60 Vbeta primers (plus 13 Jbeta primers). Only in-frame clones appear in the TCRdb table, and some are missing; sequencing was by immunoSEQ multiplex PCR. The repertoire has around 40,000 clones, around 87% of them found once; the top ten carry 8%. Worth noting for this clone: Its antigen is unidentified.

Sequences were obtained from PBMCs. The chain is built from TRBV6-5 and TRBJ1-6; 7 bases agree with TRBD1. The sequence derives from a middle-aged woman in good health and CMV-seropositive. CDR3 nucleotide sequence: TGTGCCAGCTGGGACAGAAGGGGAAATTCACCCCTCCACTTT. Its translation is CASWDRRGNSPLHF.